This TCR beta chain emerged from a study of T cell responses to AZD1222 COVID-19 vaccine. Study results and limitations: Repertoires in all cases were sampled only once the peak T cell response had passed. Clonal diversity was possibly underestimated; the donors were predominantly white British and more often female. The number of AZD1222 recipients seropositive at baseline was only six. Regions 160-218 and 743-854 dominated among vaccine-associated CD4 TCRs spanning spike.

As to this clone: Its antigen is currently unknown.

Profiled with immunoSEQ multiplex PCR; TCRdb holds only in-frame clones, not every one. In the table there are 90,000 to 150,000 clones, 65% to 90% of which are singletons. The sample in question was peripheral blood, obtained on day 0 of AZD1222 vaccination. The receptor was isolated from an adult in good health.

The CDR3 reads CASSLVIQGSGNTIYF. The CDR3 DNA follows: TGTGCCAGCAGCTTAGTCATACAGGGAAGTGGAAACACCATATATTTT. The V call is TRBV7-6, the J call TRBJ1-3; tentatively, D is TRBD1 (6 bases). The germline V gene encodes CDR1 SGHVS and CDR2 FNYEAQ. V lost 1 base and J lost 3, with 13 bases in between. The CDR3 runs 16 residues.